A single sample gave rise to the 6 T cell receptor beta chains below, sequenced in a study of CD8+CD57+ T cells in acquired aplastic anemia. Profiles of TCR beta VDJ and CDR3 were generated from a genomic DNA template. In TCRdb, the reads were re-called with MiXCR into one record per CDR3 protein. The sample includes 150,000 to 200,000 distinct CDR3 sequences, around 45% of them seen just once. Patients chosen for sequencing had shown CD8+CD57+ cell expansion by flow cytometry. The material sequenced was sorted CD4+, CD8+, or CD8+CD57+ T cells (not recorded which) from PBMCs. The receptors were sampled from a human donor with aplastic anemia.

This clonotype was counted ten times or more. This sequence joins TRBV5-8 and TRBJ1-3; D gene ambiguous. Looked up from germline, CDR1 is SGHTS and CDR2 is YDEGEE. CDR3 length: 15 amino acids. V shed 5 bases and J shed 2 bases, with 14 bases lying between them. The CDR3 is CASSLAYGAGNTIYF. For the CDR3, the DNA is TGTGCCAGCAGTCTCGCCTACGGGGCTGGAAACACCATATATTTT.

This clonotype was seen a few times. This chain joins TRBV7-3 and TRBJ2-5; TRBD1 matches 10 bases. The DNA matches TRBJ2-1 better at its end, which makes the J call doubtful. The CDR3 has 14 residues. CDR1 and CDR2 from the germline V gene are SGHTA and FQGTGA. CDR3 sequence: CASSPTGGFNEQFF. The CDR3 DNA sequence: TGTGCCAGCAGCCCGACAGGGGGCTTCAATGAGCAGTTCTTC.

This clonotype has ten or more counts. A junction boundary mismatches the germline segment, possibly from a read error. This chain joins TRBV19 and TRBJ1-2; 8 bases are a match to TRBD1. This CDR3 has 13 amino acids. CDR1 is LNHDA, CDR2 SQIVND, per germline (reference sequence). The CDR3 reads CASSIDRGGGYTF. As DNA, the CDR3 is TGTGCCAGTAGCATAGACAGGGGTGGTGGCTACACCTTC.

This chain joins TRBV25-1 and TRBJ2-7; TRBD1 is a possible D gene (6 bases). The germline CDR1 and CDR2 sequences are MGHDK and SYGVNS. This CDR3 contains 13 residues. Trimming pared 0 bases from V and 12 bases from J, leaving 15 bases between. The CDR3 DNA reads TGTGCCAGCAGTGAATATCGGGCAGGGGCCCTGTACTTC. It is translated as CASSEYRAGALYF.

V gene TRBV7-2 combines with J gene TRBJ2-7, with a possible D match to TRBD1 (5 bases). The CDR3 runs to 14 residues. Looked up from germline, CDR1 is SGHTA and CDR2 is FQGNSA. With 1 base removed from V and 2 bases from J, the gap between germline ends came to 9 bases. In nucleotides, the CDR3 is TGTGCCAGCAGCTTAGGGGGCCAGGCCTACGAGCAGTACTTC. This codes for CASSLGGQAYEQYF. Full variable domain (remainder filled in from reference TRBV7-2 and TRBJ2-7): GAGVSQSPSNKVTEKGKDVELRCDPISGHTALYWYRQSLGQGLEFLIYFQGNSAPDKSGLPSDRFSAERTGGSVSTLTIQRTQQEDSAVYLCASSLGGQAYEQYFGPGTRLTVT.

The gene calls are TRBV18 and TRBJ2-3; TRBD2 aligns across 10 bases. V shed 6 bases and J 2 bases; nucleotides not matched to a gene: 8. This CDR3 region has 16 residues. The germline V gene has CDR1 KGHSH and CDR2 LQKENI. The CDR3 loop is CASSRTSGTVTDTQYF. The CDR3 region has the DNA TGTGCCAGCTCCCGTACTAGCGGGACGGTCACAGATACGCAGTATTTT.